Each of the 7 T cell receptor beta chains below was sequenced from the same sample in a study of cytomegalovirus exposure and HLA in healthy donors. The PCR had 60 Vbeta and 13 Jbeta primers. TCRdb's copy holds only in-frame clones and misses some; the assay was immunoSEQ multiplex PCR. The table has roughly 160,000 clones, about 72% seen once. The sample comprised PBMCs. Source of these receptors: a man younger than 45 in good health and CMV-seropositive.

The CDR3 coding sequence is TGTGCCAGCAGCGGAGAGACTTTTAAAGCGAACACCGGGGAGCTGTTTTTT. This codes for CASSGETFKANTGELFF. V and J are TRBV7-2 and TRBJ2-2, with D uncertain. CDR3 size: 17 residues. Between the trimmed V and J ends, which lost 5 bases and 0 bases, there was a span of 16 bases. In germline, CDR1 is SGHTA, CDR2 FQGNSA.

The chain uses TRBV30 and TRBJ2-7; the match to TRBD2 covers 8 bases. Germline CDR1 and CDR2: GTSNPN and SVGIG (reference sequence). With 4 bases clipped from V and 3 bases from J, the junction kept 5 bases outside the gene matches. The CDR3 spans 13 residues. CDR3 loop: CAWNYGGVYEQYF. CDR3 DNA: TGTGCCTGGAATTACGGGGGGGTCTACGAGCAGTACTTC.

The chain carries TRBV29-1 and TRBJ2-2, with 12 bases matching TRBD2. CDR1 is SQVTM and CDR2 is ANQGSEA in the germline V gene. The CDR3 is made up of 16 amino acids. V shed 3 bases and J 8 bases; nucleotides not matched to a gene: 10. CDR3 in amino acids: CSVDETSGGLMGELFF. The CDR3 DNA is TGCAGCGTTGATGAGACTAGCGGGGGTTTAATGGGGGAGCTGTTTTTT.

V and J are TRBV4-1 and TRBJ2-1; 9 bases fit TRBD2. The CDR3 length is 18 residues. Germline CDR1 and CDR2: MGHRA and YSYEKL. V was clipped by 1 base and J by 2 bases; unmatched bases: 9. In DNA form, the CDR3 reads TGCGCCAGCAGCCAAGCGGGCGGGGGGGCCATCACCTACAATGAGCAGTTCTTC. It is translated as CASSQAGGGAITYNEQFF.

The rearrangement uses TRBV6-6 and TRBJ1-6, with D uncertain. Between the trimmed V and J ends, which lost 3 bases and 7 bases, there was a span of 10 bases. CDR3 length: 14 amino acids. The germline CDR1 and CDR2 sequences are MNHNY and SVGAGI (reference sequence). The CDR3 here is CASSYQAPNSPLHF. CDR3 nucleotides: TGTGCCAGCAGTTATCAGGCCCCCAATTCACCCCTCCACTTT.

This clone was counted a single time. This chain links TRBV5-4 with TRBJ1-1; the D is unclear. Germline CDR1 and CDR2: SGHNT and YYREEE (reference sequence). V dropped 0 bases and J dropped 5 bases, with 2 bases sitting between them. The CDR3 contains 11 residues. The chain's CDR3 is CASSLATEAFF. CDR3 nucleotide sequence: TGTGCCAGCAGCTTGGCTACTGAAGCTTTCTTT.

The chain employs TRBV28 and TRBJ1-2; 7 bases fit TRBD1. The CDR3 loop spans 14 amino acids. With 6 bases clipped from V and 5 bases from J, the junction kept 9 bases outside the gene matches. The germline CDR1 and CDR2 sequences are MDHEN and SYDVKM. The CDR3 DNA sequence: TGTGCCAGCAGATCCCGGGACAGAAGTTATGGCTACACCTTC. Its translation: CASRSRDRSYGYTF.